One sample yielded the 24 T cell receptor beta chains listed below, sequenced in a study of identical twins. MiXCR, applied by TCRdb to the 5' RACE reads, yields one record per CDR3 protein. The table has 650,000 to 750,000 distinct CDR3 sequences, approximately 22% seen once; the top ten hold roughly 4%. The sample was also linked to a second study, of T cells expressing NK-cell markers.

Sequencing was done on a sample of PBMCs. The receptors were sampled from a woman aged 18 to 35 in good health.

The rearrangement uses TRBV9 and TRBJ2-6; D may be TRBD1 (5 bases). The CDR3 runs to 16 residues. Germline V gives CDR1 SGDLS, CDR2 YYNGEE. V was trimmed by 0 bases and J by 4 bases, leaving 11 bases between them. The CDR3 is CASSVVRGTGANVLTF. CDR3 nucleotide sequence: TGTGCCAGCAGCGTAGTAAGGGGAACCGGGGCCAACGTCCTGACTTTC.

The chain has TRBV20-1 and TRBJ1-6; D is unclear. The germline V and J ends were trimmed by 3 bases and 7 bases, with 13 bases remaining between them. Germline CDR1 reads DFQATT; CDR2 reads SNEGSKA (reference sequence). This CDR3 region has 14 residues. The CDR3 is CSASGVRVNSPLHF. CDR3 sequence (DNA): TGCAGTGCTAGCGGGGTGAGAGTGAATTCACCCCTCCACTTT.

In its sample, this clonotype was seen many times. This sequence joins TRBV6-1 and TRBJ2-7; the match to TRBD2 covers 10 bases. J gave up 5 bases and V 6 bases, and 7 bases lay outside the gene matches. This CDR3 comprises 14 residues. Germline V gene lookup returns CDR1 MNHNS and CDR2 SASEGT. CDR3 sequence: CASSKAGGSNEQYF. The CDR3 nucleotides read TGTGCCAGCAGCAAAGCGGGAGGGTCGAACGAGCAGTACTTC.

This clonotype showed up just a few times. The chain employs TRBV6-5 and TRBJ2-7; TRBD1 agrees at 8 bases. This CDR3 comprises 13 residues. The V gene's germline CDR1 is MNHEY and CDR2 SVGAGI. The V gene end was trimmed by 4 bases and the J gene end by 7 bases; junction bases not matched to a gene: 6. The CDR3 spells CASSFRGRGEQYF. In DNA, the CDR3 is TGTGCCAGCAGTTTCAGGGGGCGCGGGGAGCAGTACTTC.

The chain uses TRBV2 and TRBJ2-2, with D unclear. CDR1 is SNHLY, CDR2 FYNNEI, per germline. The CDR3 has 15 amino acids. V lost 6 bases to trimming and J lost 6 bases, with 17 bases between them. CDR3: CASRLGRTDSGELFF. In DNA, the CDR3 is TGTGCCAGCAGGTTAGGCCGAACAGATTCCGGGGAGCTGTTTTTT.

This clonotype was counted ten times or more. The CDR3 is CASSTGLAGVNEQFF. DNA of the CDR3: TGCGCCAGCAGCACGGGACTAGCGGGAGTCAATGAGCAGTTCTTC. The rearrangement joins TRBV5-1 to TRBJ2-1; 14 positions agree with TRBD2. With V trimmed by 4 bases and J by 6 bases, 3 bases remained unmatched. This CDR3 has 15 amino acids. Germline lookup yields CDR1 SGHRS and CDR2 YFSETQ.

The rearrangement links TRBV20-1 to TRBJ2-5; D could derive from TRBD1 or TRBD2 (6 bases each). There are 12 residues in the CDR3. Trimming left V 2 bases short and J 5 bases short, with 9 bases between. Germline V gene sequence: CDR1 DFQATT, CDR2 SNEGSKA (reference sequence). The CDR3 reads CSARQGRETQYF. The CDR3 DNA reads as TGCAGTGCTAGACAGGGGAGGGAGACCCAGTACTTC.

In this sample, this clonotype turned up a few times. The chain joins TRBV20-1 to TRBJ2-5, with D tentatively TRBD2 (5 bases). V lost 6 bases, J lost 9 bases, and 29 bases lay in between. The CDR3 has 16 amino acids. Germline CDR1 is DFQATT and CDR2 is SNEGSKA (reference sequence). The CDR3 sequence: CSARPNRGSDVQAQYF. In DNA, the CDR3 is TGCAGTGCGAGGCCAAACCGGGGATCGGACGTTCAGGCCCAGTACTTC.

This clonotype was recorded a few times. The V call is TRBV7-2, the J call TRBJ1-1; 8 bases are a match to TRBD1. With 3 bases clipped from V and 3 bases from J, the junction kept 6 bases outside the gene matches. In germline, CDR1 is SGHTA, CDR2 FQGNSA. The CDR3 has 15 amino acids. The CDR3: CASSFLTGGYTEAFF. The CDR3 nucleotides are TGTGCCAGCAGCTTCCTTACAGGGGGATACACTGAAGCTTTCTTT. The whole variable domain, remainder taken from reference TRBV7-2 and TRBJ1-1, is GAGVSQSPSNKVTEKGKDVELRCDPISGHTALYWYRQSLGQGLEFLIYFQGNSAPDKSGLPSDRFSAERTGGSVSTLTIQRTQQEDSAVYLCASSFLTGGYTEAFFGQGTRLTVV.

This clonotype was recorded at least ten times. The chain has TRBV2 and TRBJ2-2; D may match TRBD1 or TRBD2 (5 bases each). Germline V CDR1 and CDR2: SNHLY, FYNNEI. The ends were cut back, 5 bases at V and 4 bases at J, with 11 bases in the middle. CDR3 length: 14 residues. The CDR3 sequence is CASSQGAFTGELFF. The CDR3 DNA sequence: TGTGCCAGCAGTCAGGGAGCCTTCACCGGGGAGCTGTTTTTT.

This clonotype was found a few times. The genes are TRBV13 and TRBJ2-7, with TRBD1 matching 9 bases. V dropped 4 bases and J dropped 4; count of bases not matched to a gene: 8. Germline values: CDR1 PRHDT, CDR2 FYEKMQ (reference sequence). CDR3 length: 15 residues. For the CDR3, the DNA is TGTGCCAGCAGCTCCCCGGGACAGGGTATGTACGAGCAGTACTTC. This sequence encodes CASSSPGQGMYEQYF.

By share of the sample, this clonotype is medium-sized. The rearrangement uses TRBV12-3 or TRBV12-4 and TRBJ2-3, with D possibly being TRBD1 (5 bases). V shed 5 bases and J shed 15 bases, with 15 bases lying between them. The CDR3 is 11 amino acids. The CDR3 DNA follows: TGTGCCAGCAGTAACAGGTTAATTGAATATTTT. It translates to CASSNRLIEYF.

The chain uses TRBV20-1 and TRBJ1-6; 7 nucleotides agree with TRBD1. The CDR3 length is 14 residues. J lost 9 bases, V lost 0 bases, and 5 bases had no gene match. Germline CDR1 and CDR2: DFQATT and SNEGSKA (reference sequence). The CDR3 is CSAREGQGGSPLHF. Written as DNA, the CDR3 is TGCAGTGCTAGAGAGGGGCAGGGGGGTTCACCCCTCCACTTT.

The chain recombines TRBV12-3 or TRBV12-4 with TRBJ1-2; possible D gene TRBD1, 5 bases. The CDR3 sequence is 11 residues long. V was cut by 6 bases and J by 7 bases, with 9 bases left in between. CDR3 amino acids: CASRRGLGYTF. CDR3 sequence (DNA): TGTGCCAGCAGAAGGGGTCTTGGCTACACCTTC.

V usage is TRBV12-5 and J usage is TRBJ2-1; tentative D call: TRBD2 (5 bases). Germline V gives CDR1 LGHNT, CDR2 FRNRAP. This CDR3 has 14 amino acids. Trimming removed 7 bases from V and 7 bases from J, with 17 bases in between. The CDR3 here is CASVFGLPGNEQFF. The CDR3 nucleotides read TGTGCTAGTGTTTTCGGACTTCCGGGTAATGAGCAGTTCTTC.

This clonotype has ten or more counts. The chain links TRBV3-1 to TRBJ2-1; D gene uncertain. This CDR3 comprises 12 residues. Germline V CDR1 and CDR2: LGHDT, YNNKEL (reference sequence). The V end was cut by 0 bases, the J end by 11 bases, with 8 bases between. CDR3: CASSQEGRKQFF. DNA of the CDR3: TGTGCCAGCAGCCAAGAAGGCAGGAAGCAGTTCTTC.

There are many counts of this clonotype. The rearrangement links TRBV5-1 to TRBJ1-1; no clear D. V gave up 2 bases and J gave up 5 bases, with 16 bases separating them. Germline values: CDR1 SGHRS, CDR2 YFSETQ. The length of the CDR3 is 15 residues. The CDR3 here is CASSLGLTSGTEAFF. CDR3 nucleotide sequence: TGCGCCAGCAGCTTAGGCCTCACCTCGGGAACTGAAGCTTTCTTT.

This clonotype was observed many times. The CDR3 sequence is CASSGSGGRLDTGELFF. The CDR3 DNA follows: TGCGCCAGCAGTGGGTCTGGCGGGAGGCTCGACACCGGGGAGCTGTTTTTT. The chain is built from TRBV10-2 and TRBJ2-2, with 8 bases lining up with TRBD2. The junction had 10 bases not matched to a gene; V was cut back by 4 bases and J by 3 bases. This CDR3 comprises 17 residues. Germline loops: CDR1 WSHSY, CDR2 SAAADI.

This clonotype has at least ten counts. The V and J genes are TRBV20-1 and TRBJ2-7; 9 nucleotides line up with TRBD2. CDR1 and CDR2 (germline): DFQATT, SNEGSKA (reference sequence). The V segment lost 6 bases and the J segment 5 bases; nucleotides outside the gene matches: 8. The CDR3 is made up of 13 amino acids. For the CDR3, the DNA is TGCAGTGCACCACTCGCGGGGGGGAACGAGCAGTACTTC. Protein sequence: CSAPLAGGNEQYF.

This clonotype has just a few counts. The chain carries TRBV5-1 and TRBJ2-1, with 9 positions matching TRBD2. Germline V gene sequence: CDR1 SGHRS, CDR2 YFSETQ. V lost 4 bases to trimming and J lost 5 bases; unmatched junction nucleotides: 19. This CDR3 contains 19 residues. The DNA of the CDR3 is TGCGCCAGCAGCCCATCCGGGGGGATAGCGGGAGACGTAAACAATGAGCAGTTCTTC. Amino acids: CASSPSGGIAGDVNNEQFF.

This chain links TRBV20-1 with TRBJ2-1; TRBD2 matches at 7 bases. This CDR3 has 13 residues. Germline V gene sequence: CDR1 DFQATT, CDR2 SNEGSKA (reference sequence). The CDR3 DNA sequence: TGCGGATGGGCGGGAGTTCTTTCCGGTGAGCAGTTCTTC. Residues: CGWAGVLSGEQFF.

This clonotype showed up just once. V gene TRBV7-9 combines with J gene TRBJ1-6; TRBD1 matches 9 bases. The CDR3 totals 15 residues. Germline assignment: CDR1 SEHNR and CDR2 FQNEAQ (reference sequence). After removal of 4 bases from V and 8 bases from J, the junction contained 6 bases not matched to a gene. CDR3 sequence: CASSSIRDRDSPLHF. The CDR3 DNA is TGTGCCAGCAGCTCGATCCGGGACAGGGATTCACCCCTCCACTTT.

This clonotype has only a few counts. The chain has TRBV29-1 and TRBJ2-6, with D tentatively TRBD1 or TRBD2 (5 bases each). The CDR3 has 16 amino acids. The V gene lost 4 bases and the J gene lost 2 bases, with 15 bases spanning the gap. Per germline, CDR1 SQVTM and CDR2 ANQGSEA. This chain's CDR3 is CSVVTGGSAGANVLTF. The CDR3 DNA is TGCAGCGTTGTAACTGGGGGATCGGCTGGGGCCAACGTCCTGACTTTC. Using reference TRBV29-1 and TRBJ2-6 for the parts outside the CDR3, the full variable domain is SAVISQKPSRDICQRGTSLTIQCQVDSQVTMMFWYRQQPGQSLTLIATANQGSEATYESGFVIDKFPISRPNLTFSTLTVSNMSPEDSSIYLCSVVTGGSAGANVLTFGAGSRLTVL.

The sample holds a few counts of this clonotype. This chain links TRBV27 with TRBJ2-7, with TRBD2 identical over 11 bases. Trimming took 5 bases from V and 3 from J; bases not matched to a gene: 9. Germline CDR1 and CDR2: MNHEY and SMNVEV (reference sequence). This CDR3 region has 16 residues. The CDR3 region has the DNA TGTGCCAGCAGTCAATATACTAGCGGGAGCTTCTACGAGCAGTACTTC. Translating gives CASSQYTSGSFYEQYF.